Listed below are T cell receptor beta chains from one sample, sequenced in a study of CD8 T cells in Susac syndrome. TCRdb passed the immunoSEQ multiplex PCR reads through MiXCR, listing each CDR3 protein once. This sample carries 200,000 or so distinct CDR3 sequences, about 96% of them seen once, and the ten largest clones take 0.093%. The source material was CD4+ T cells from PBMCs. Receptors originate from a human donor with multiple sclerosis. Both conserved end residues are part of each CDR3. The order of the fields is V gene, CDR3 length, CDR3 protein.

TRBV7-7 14 CASSHVGGLETQYF
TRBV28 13 CASSNRAGNIQYF
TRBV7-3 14 CASSPTGLQETQYF
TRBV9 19 CASSVGLAGYDGIQETQYF
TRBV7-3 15 CASSNGRVGTDTQYF
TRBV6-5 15 CASSSPLTGEETQYF
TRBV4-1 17 CASSRNMGPGRNSPLHF
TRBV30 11 CAWGIGGEAFF
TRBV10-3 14 CAISGLAGSYEQYF
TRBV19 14 CASRRGDGNEKLFF
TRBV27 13 CASSFLAGDEQFF
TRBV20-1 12 CSAFRQSYGYTF
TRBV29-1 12 CSVPNAGDEQFF
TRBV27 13 CASSYRDGTEAFF
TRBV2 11 CASSVQDGYTF
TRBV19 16 CASSPRLAGVTDTQYF
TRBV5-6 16 CASSSRGRDSNQPQHF
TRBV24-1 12 CATSEERSGYTF
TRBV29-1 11 CSVSQGGGYTF
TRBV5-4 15 CASSLGQGFNYGYTF
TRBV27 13 CASSRVDTDTQYF
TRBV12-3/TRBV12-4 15 CASSPLWEATYGYTF
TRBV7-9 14 CASSLNSVNTEAFF
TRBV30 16 CAGKTTNRESVNEQYF
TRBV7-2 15 CASSFTGARPDTQYF
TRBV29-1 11 CSGAGWNEQFF
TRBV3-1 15 CASSQDTEFFYEQYF
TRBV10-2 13 CASSYGAWETQYF
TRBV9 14 CASSVDGRGDTQYF
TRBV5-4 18 CASSLRSAGGGYTDAQYF
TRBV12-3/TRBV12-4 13 CASSLPRRNEAFF
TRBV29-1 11 CSVGAHYEQYF
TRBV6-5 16 CASSYYESWDFDIQYF
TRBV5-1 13 CASSLGPNNEQFF
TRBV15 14 CATSPEGGSQTQYF
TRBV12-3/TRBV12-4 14 CASSLGRRLYGYTF
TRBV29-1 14 CSVGDRALNTEAFF
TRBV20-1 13 CSARHWEQETQYF
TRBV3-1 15 CASSQQAGQRNEQFF
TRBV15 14 CATSRDVSNYEQYF
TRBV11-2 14 CASRGRLSSYEQYF
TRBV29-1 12 CSAVEQFYGYTF